This paragraph covers one TCR beta chain sequence. Its antigen is still unknown. The germline V gene encodes CDR1 MNHNS and CDR2 SASEGT. The CDR3 loop spans 14 amino acids. The V end was cut by 3 bases, the J end by 4 bases, with 12 bases between. Documented time point: blood 4 weeks post-SBRT, at nephrectomy. The treatment denotes: 15 Gy SBRT to primary tumor, nephrectomy 4 weeks later. Nephrectomy followed 15 Gy stereotactic body radiation by 4 weeks. These data originate in a study of radiation and T cells in renal cell carcinoma. Findings and limits, study-wide: Without pretreatment biopsies, baseline tumor clonotype presence was undetermined.

The assay was immunoSEQ multiplex PCR, and TCRdb's table has in-frame clones only and misses some. The sample gives roughly 61,000 clones, roughly 80% of which show up once; approximately 7% is in the top ten. Sequenced here: blood, sampled from a patient whose treatment included radiotherapy and nephrectomy. V is TRBV6-1 and J is TRBJ1-2, with D possibly matching TRBD1 (5 bases). This receptor was identified in a man in his 60s with renal cell carcinoma. In DNA form, the CDR3 reads TGTGCCAGCAGTGAGGACAAGAGTCTCTATGGCTACACCTTC. Translation: CASSEDKSLYGYTF.